The clone carrying this T cell receptor (beta chain) was observed at least ten times. Its antigen is not known. Quantitative 5'-RACE with molecular barcodes was used to make the TCR beta libraries. TCRdb redid the calling of the 5' RACE reads with MiXCR, one entry per CDR3 protein. Of about 240,000 distinct CDR3 sequences detected, around a tenth appear once; the ten largest clones hold roughly 6.8%. Germline V lookup: CDR1 SQVTM, CDR2 ANQGSEA. CDR3 length: 13 residues. The V end lost 5 bases, the J end lost 0 bases, and 10 bases lay between the germline ends. This sample was taken from a study of CD8 T cells in ankylosing spondylitis. The study, taken as a whole, reports: According to the report, clones linked to the disease were significantly enriched in matched synovial fluid samples taken from ankylosing spondylitis patients. Some of these motif variants have turned up before, in reports on reactive arthritis synovial fluid and blood. There was a TCR beta motif, made of several highly homologous variants, that appeared characteristic of ankylosing spondylitis blood.

The receptor comes from a male donor with ankylosing spondylitis or in good health (not recorded which). The J gene is TRBJ1-1, the V gene TRBV29-1; D is ambiguous. The sequenced material came from blood, either unsorted or a sorted T cell fraction (not recorded which). CDR3 bases: TGCAGCGTTAGGCGGGAGTTGAACACTGAAGCTTTCTTT. Amino acid sequence: CSVRRELNTEAFF. Complete variable domain (other parts from reference TRBV29-1 and TRBJ1-1): SAVISQKPSRDICQRGTSLTIQCQVDSQVTMMFWYRQQPGQSLTLIATANQGSEATYESGFVIDKFPISRPNLTFSTLTVSNMSPEDSSIYLCSVRRELNTEAFFGQGTRLTVV.